Listed here are 5 T cell receptor beta chains from one sample, sequenced in a study of T cells in Graves' hyperthyroidism and ophthalmopathy. The source material, RNA transcripts, was used to amplify TCR beta CDR3 regions. RT-PCR in the first round (using the HTBI primer set) targeted the TCR CDR3. TCRdb itself ran the multiplex PCR reads through MiXCR, one entry per CDR3 protein. This sample has about 500,000 distinct CDR3 sequences, with roughly 17% found just once. The specimen was blood. The receptors shown here come from a woman in her late teens or twenties with Graves' hyperthyroidism.

This chain uses TRBV24-1 with TRBJ2-7, with D hard to call. This CDR3 contains 12 residues. Trimming cost V 3 bases and J 5 bases, with 7 bases left between them. Germline V lookup: CDR1 KGHDR, CDR2 SFDVKD. DNA of the CDR3: TGTGCCACCAGTGATGGGATGGACGAGCAGTACTTC. It is translated as CATSDGMDEQYF.

The CDR3 DNA is TGTGCCAGCAGCTTTGTGACCGGGGAGCTGTTTTTT. Amino acids: CASSFVTGELFF. The J gene is TRBJ2-2, the V gene TRBV5-5, with unresolved D. Trimming cost V 2 bases and J 5 bases, with 4 bases left between them. From germline, CDR1 is SGHKS and CDR2 YYEKEE (reference sequence). The CDR3 is 12 residues long. The whole variable domain, remainder taken from reference TRBV5-5 and TRBJ2-2, is DAGVTQSPTHLIKTRGQQVTLRCSPISGHKSVSWYQQVLGQGPQFIFQYYEKEERGRGNFPDRFSARQFPNYSSELNVNALLLGDSALYLCASSFVTGELFFGEGSRLTVL.

Ten or more counts support this clonotype. The CDR3 protein is CASSLELASYEQYF. CDR3 coding DNA: TGCGCCAGCAGCTTGGAACTAGCCTCCTACGAGCAGTACTTC. The rearrangement joins TRBV5-1 to TRBJ2-7, with D maybe TRBD2 (6 bases). The CDR3 is made up of 14 amino acids. V lost 0 bases, J lost 0 bases, and 7 bases lay in between. Germline-derived CDR1 and CDR2 are SGHRS and YFSETQ.

This clonotype was seen ten or more times. The V and J genes are TRBV7-8 and TRBJ1-1, with TRBD1 as a possible D gene (5 bases). Germline lookup yields CDR1 SGHVS and CDR2 FQNEAQ. The CDR3 loop spans 16 amino acids. Trimming removed 1 base at V and 1 base at J, with 13 bases between. The CDR3 sequence: CASSLEGSQTNTEAFF. CDR3 DNA sequence: TGTGCCAGCAGCTTAGAGGGGAGCCAGACGAACACTGAAGCTTTCTTT.

The chain recombines TRBV2 with TRBJ1-1, with D unclear. The ends were cut back, 7 bases at V and 2 bases at J, with 11 bases in the middle. Germline CDR1 reads SNHLY; CDR2 reads FYNNEI. The CDR3 contains 13 residues. The CDR3 nucleotides are TGTGCCAGCAATTTTGGGAAAAACACTGAAGCTTTCTTT. Translated: CASNFGKNTEAFF.